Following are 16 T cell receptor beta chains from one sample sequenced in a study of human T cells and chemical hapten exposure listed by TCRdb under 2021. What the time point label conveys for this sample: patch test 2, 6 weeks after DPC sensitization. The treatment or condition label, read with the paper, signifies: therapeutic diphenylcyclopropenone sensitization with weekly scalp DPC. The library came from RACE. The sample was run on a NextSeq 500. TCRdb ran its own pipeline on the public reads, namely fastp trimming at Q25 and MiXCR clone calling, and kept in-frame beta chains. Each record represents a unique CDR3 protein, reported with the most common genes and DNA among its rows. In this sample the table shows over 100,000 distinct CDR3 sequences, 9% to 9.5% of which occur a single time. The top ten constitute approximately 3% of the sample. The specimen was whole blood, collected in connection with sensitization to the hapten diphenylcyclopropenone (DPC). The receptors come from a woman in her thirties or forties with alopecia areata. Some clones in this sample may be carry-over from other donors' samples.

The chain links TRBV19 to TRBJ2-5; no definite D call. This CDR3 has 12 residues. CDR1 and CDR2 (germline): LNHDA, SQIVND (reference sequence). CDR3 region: CASGDLQETQYF. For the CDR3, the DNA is TGTGCTTCAGGCGATCTACAAGAGACCCAGTACTTC.

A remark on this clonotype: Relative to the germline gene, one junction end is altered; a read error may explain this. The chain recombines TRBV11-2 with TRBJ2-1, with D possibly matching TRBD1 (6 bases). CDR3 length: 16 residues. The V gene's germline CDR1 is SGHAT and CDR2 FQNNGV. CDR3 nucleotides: TGTGCCGGCAGATCAGTACAGGGACGCCGGATTAATGAGCAGTTCTTC. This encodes CAGRSVQGRRINEQFF.

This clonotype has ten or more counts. This chain's CDR3 is CAWSPFTYEQYF. The DNA for the CDR3 is TGTGCCTGGAGTCCATTTACCTACGAGCAGTACTTC. The chain links TRBV30 to TRBJ2-7; D is undetermined. Germline V gene sequence: CDR1 GTSNPN, CDR2 SVGIG (reference sequence). Deletions cut 2 bases from V and 2 bases from J, with 7 bases between. The CDR3 is 12 amino acids.

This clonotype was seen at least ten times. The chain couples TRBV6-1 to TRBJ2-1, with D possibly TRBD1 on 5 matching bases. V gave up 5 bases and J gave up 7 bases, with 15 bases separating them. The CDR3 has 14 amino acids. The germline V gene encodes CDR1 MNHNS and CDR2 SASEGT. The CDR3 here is CASSTGDDINEQFF. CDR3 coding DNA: TGTGCCAGCAGTACAGGCGACGATATTAATGAGCAGTTCTTC.

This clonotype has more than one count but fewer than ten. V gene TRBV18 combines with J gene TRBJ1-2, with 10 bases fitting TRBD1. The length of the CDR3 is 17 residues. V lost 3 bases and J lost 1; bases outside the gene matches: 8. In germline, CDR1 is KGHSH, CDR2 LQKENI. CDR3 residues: CASSPPGQGLLNYGYTF. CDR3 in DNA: TGTGCCAGCTCACCCCCGGGACAGGGGCTCCTTAACTATGGCTACACCTTC. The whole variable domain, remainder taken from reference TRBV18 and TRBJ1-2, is NAGVMQNPRHLVRRRGQEARLRCSPMKGHSHVYWYRQLPEEGLKFMVYLQKENIIDESGMPKERFSAEFPKEGPSILRIQQVVRGDSAAYFCASSPPGQGLLNYGYTFGSGTRLTVV.

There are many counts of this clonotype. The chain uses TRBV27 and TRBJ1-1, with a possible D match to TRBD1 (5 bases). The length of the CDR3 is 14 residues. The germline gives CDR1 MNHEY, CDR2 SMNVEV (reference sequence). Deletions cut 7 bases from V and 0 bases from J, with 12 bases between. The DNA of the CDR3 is TGTGCCAGCATGATCAGGGATATGAACACTGAAGCTTTCTTT. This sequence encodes CASMIRDMNTEAFF.

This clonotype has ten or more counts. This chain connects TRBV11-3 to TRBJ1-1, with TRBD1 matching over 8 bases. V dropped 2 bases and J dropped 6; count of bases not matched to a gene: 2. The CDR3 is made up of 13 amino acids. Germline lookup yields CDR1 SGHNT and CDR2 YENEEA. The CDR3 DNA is TGTGCCAGCAGCTTACAGGGGGCCGCTGAAGCTTTCTTT. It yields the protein CASSLQGAAEAFF. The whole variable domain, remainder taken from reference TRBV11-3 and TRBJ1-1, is EAGVVQSPRYKIIEKKQPVAFWCNPISGHNTLYWYLQNLGQGPELLIRYENEEAVDDSQLPKDRFSAERLKGVDSTLKIQPAELGDSAVYLCASSLQGAAEAFFGQGTRLTVV.

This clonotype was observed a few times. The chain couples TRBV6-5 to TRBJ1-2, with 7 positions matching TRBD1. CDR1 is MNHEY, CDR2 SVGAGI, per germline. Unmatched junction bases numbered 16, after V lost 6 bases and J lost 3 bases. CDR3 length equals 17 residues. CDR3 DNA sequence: TGTGCCAGCAGCTCGAGACGAGGGGGCGAGGGCTACTATGGCTACACCTTC. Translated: CASSSRRGGEGYYGYTF.

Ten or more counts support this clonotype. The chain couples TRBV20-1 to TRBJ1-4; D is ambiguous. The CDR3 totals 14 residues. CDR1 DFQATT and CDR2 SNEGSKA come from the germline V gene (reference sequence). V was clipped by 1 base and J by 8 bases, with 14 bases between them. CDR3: CSARGAPLQEKLFF. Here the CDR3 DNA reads TGCAGTGCTAGAGGGGCCCCTCTTCAGGAAAAACTGTTTTTT.

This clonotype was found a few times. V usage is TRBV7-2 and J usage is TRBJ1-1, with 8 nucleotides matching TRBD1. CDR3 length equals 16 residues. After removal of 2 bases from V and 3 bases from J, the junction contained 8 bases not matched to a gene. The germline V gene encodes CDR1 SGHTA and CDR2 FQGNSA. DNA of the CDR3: TGTGCCAGCAGCTTAAGACAGGGGAGGGTTTACACTGAAGCTTTCTTT. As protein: CASSLRQGRVYTEAFF.

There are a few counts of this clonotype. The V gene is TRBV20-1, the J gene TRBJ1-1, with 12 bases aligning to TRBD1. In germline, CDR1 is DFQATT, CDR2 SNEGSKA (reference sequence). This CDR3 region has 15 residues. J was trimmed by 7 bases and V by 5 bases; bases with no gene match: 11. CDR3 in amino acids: CSADLRDRGPFEAFF. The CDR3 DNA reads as TGCAGTGCTGACCTCCGGGACAGGGGGCCGTTTGAAGCTTTCTTT.

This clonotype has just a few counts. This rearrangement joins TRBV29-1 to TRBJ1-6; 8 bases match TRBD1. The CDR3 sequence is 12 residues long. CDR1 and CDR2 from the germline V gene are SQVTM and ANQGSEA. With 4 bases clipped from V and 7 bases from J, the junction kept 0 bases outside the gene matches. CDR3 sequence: CSVGTGNSPLHF. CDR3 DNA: TGCAGCGTTGGGACAGGGAATTCACCCCTCCACTTT.

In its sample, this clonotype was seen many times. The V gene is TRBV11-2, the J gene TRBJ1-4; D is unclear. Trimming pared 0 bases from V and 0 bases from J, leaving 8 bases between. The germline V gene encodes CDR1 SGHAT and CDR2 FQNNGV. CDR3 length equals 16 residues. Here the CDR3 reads CASSLDHLTTNEKLFF. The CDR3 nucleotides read TGTGCCAGCAGCTTAGATCACCTTACAACTAATGAAAAACTGTTTTTT.

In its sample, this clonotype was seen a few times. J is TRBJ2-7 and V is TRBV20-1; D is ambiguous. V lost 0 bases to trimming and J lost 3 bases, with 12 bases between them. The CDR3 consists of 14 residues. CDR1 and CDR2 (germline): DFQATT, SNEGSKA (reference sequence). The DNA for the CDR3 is TGCAGTGCTAGAGATGATGGCTACTACTACGAGCAGTACTTC. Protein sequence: CSARDDGYYYEQYF.

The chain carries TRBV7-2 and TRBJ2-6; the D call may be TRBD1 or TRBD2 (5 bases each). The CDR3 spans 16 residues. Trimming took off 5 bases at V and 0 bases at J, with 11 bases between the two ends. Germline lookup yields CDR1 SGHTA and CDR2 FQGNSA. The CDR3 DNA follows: TGTGCCAGCAGCCATCGGGGCGGCTCTGGGGCCAACGTCCTGACTTTC. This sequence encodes CASSHRGGSGANVLTF.

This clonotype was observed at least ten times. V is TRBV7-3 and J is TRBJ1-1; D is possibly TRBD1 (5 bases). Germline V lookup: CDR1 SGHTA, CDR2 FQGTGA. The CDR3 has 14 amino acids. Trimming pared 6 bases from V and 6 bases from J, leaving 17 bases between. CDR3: CASRGTAWAAEAFF. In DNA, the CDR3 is TGTGCCAGCAGGGGGACCGCTTGGGCCGCTGAAGCTTTCTTT.